This T cell receptor (beta chain) was recovered during a study of blood T cell repertoires in COVID-19. In this sample, this clone turned up a few times. CDR3 length equals 15 residues. This table comes from immunoSEQ multiplex PCR, and its TCRdb copy is limited to in-frame clones, with some not included. Counted here are approximately 47,000 clones, under 90% occurring once; the ten biggest clones make up 2.6%. The clonotype comes from a woman of 80 years or more with COVID-19, enrolled during active disease. The J gene is TRBJ2-7, the V gene TRBV21-1; TRBD2 reflects the table's D call only, with no check against the DNA. TRBV21-1 is listed as a pseudogene. The material sequenced was peripheral blood. Written as DNA, the CDR3 is TGTGCCAGTGCAAAAAGGCGTCTAGCGGGATGGGAGCAGTACTTC. Translated, it gives CASAKRRLAGWEQYF.